Below, one TCR beta chain is given with its context. Its antigen is unknown. It was focal radiation plus CTLA-4 blockade with ipilimumab that patients with chemo-refractory metastatic non-small-cell lung cancer received. The sample comes from a study of radiotherapy plus CTLA-4 blockade in lung cancer. Study summary: There were objective responses in around 18% of patients, and roughly 32% had disease control. Whole-study findings and limits: Tumor-origin TCR clones grew in blood after radiotherapy plus ipilimumab. Interferon-beta and early blood T cell clone dynamics reportedly predicted response best.

Trimming removed 2 bases at V and 3 bases at J, with 13 bases between. Germline loops: CDR1 MDHEN, CDR2 SYDVKM. This CDR3 spans 15 amino acids. Sequencing used immunoSEQ multiplex PCR; TCRdb keeps in-frame clones, though not all of them. The sample has more than 90,000 clones; about four fifths are singletons. V usage is TRBV28 and J usage is TRBJ1-2; D unclear. The sample consisted of peripheral blood, taken from a patient treated with radiotherapy plus ipilimumab. The TCR comes from a human donor with non-small cell lung cancer that progressed on radiotherapy plus ipilimumab. The CDR3 sequence: CASSLPLGSDYGYTF. CDR3 nucleotide sequence: TGTGCCAGCAGTTTACCCCTGGGCAGCGACTATGGCTACACCTTC.